This T cell receptor (beta chain) is from a study of CD8 T cells in Susac syndrome. The RNA input was about 0.5 to 1 ug, and it was reverse transcribed with random hexamers. TCRdb processed the immunoSEQ multiplex PCR reads anew with MiXCR; each CDR3 protein has one entry. The sample carries 100,000 to 150,000 distinct CDR3 sequences, about 94% recorded once. While CD8+ and CD4+ T cells were isolated negatively, TEMRA cells were enriched by FACS. After removal of 4 bases from V and 2 bases from J, the junction contained 5 bases not matched to a gene. The germline V gene encodes CDR1 SGHRS and CDR2 YFSETQ. The CDR3 covers 15 residues.

This receptor was obtained from a human donor with Susac syndrome. Sequencing used CD8+ T cells from PBMCs. The rearrangement links TRBV5-1 to TRBJ1-5, with 8 positions matching TRBD1. The CDR3 nucleotides read TGCGCCAGCAGCCAAGGACAGGGAGGCAATCAGCCCCAGCATTTT. Residues: CASSQGQGGNQPQHF.